This TCR beta chain was observed in a study of regulatory T cells in long-lasting Graves disease. Study-level results: The analysis examined peripheral blood only and excluded thyroid tissue.

The CDR3 totals 13 residues. Per the germline V gene, CDR1 is MNHEY and CDR2 is SMNVEV (reference sequence). V shed 6 bases and J shed 1 base, with 8 bases lying between them. This clonotype was observed many times. What it binds is not known. Noted time point: newly diagnosed GD, antithyroid drugs for less than 3 months. The TCR library was prepared using RNA isolated from PBMCs. Both iRepertoire HTBI primers and Arm-PCR of CDR3 regions were used to build the TCR beta libraries. TCRdb called the multiplex PCR reads again in MiXCR, with one record for every CDR3 protein. Among about 430,000 distinct CDR3 sequences listed, about 15% were seen once. This sample was also put to use in a study of T cells in Graves' hyperthyroidism and ophthalmopathy.

This sample comprised peripheral blood mononuclear cells (PBMCs), obtained at new diagnosis, from a patient treated with antithyroid drugs. The clonotype was recovered from a woman in her 40s with Graves disease. The chain carries TRBV27 and TRBJ2-3; D ambiguous. The CDR3, as DNA: TGTGCCAGCAGGATAGCTGGCACAGATACGCAGTATTTT. It codes for CASRIAGTDTQYF.